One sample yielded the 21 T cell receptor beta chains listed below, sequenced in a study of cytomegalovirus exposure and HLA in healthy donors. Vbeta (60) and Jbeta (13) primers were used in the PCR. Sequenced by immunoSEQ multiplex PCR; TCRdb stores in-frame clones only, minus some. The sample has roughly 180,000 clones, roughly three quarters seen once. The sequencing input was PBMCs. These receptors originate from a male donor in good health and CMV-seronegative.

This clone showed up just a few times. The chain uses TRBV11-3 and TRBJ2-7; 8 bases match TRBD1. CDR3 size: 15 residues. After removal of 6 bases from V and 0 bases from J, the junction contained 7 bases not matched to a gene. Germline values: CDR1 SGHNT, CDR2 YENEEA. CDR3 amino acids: CASSPGQGRSYEQYF. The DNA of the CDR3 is TGTGCCAGCAGTCCTGGACAGGGACGCTCCTACGAGCAGTACTTC.

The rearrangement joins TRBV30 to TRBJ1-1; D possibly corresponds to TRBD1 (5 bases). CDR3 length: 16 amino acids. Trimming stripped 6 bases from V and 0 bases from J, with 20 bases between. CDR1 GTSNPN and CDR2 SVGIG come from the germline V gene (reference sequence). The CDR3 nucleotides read TGTGCCTGCCGCAACAGGCCTTGGGGTATGAACACTGAAGCTTTCTTT. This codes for CACRNRPWGMNTEAFF.

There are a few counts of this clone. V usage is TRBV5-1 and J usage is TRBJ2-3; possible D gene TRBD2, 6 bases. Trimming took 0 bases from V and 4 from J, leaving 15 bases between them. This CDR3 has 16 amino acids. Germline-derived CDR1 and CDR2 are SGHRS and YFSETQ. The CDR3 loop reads CASSLEGGIKADTQYF. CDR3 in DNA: TGCGCCAGCAGCTTGGAAGGCGGGATCAAGGCAGATACGCAGTATTTT.

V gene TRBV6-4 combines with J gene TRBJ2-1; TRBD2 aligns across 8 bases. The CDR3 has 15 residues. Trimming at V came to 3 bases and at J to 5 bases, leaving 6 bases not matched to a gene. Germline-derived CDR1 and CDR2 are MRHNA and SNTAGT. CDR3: CASSDQRGPNNEQFF. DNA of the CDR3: TGTGCCAGCAGTGATCAGCGGGGGCCTAACAATGAGCAGTTCTTC.

In DNA form, the CDR3 reads TGTGCCAGCAGCGTAGGAAAGACGACTTTGGCACCCCTCCACTTT. Its translation: CASSVGKTTLAPLHF. The chain has TRBV9 and TRBJ1-6; D is unresolved. Germline assignment: CDR1 SGDLS and CDR2 YYNGEE. Trimming shortened V by 0 bases and J by 11 bases, and 15 bases separated the two germline ends. CDR3 size: 15 residues.

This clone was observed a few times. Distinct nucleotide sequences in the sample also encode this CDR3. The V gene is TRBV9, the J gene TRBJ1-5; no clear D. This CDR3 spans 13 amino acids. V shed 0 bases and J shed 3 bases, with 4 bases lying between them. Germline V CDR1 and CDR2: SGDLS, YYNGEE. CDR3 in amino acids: CASSVGANQPQHF. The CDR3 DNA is TGTGCCAGCAGCGTAGGGGCCAATCAGCCCCAGCATTTT.

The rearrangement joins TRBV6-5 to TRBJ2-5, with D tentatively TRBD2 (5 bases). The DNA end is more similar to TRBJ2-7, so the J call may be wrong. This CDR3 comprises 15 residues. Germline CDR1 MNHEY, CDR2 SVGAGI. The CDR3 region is CASSYISPGTYEQYF. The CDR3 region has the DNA TGTGCCAGCAGTTATATCAGCCCGGGAACCTACGAGCAGTACTTC.

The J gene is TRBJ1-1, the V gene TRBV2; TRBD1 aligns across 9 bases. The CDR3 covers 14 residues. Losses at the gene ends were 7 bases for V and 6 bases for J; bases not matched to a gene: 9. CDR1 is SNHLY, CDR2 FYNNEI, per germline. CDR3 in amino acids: CASIGTGLSAEAFF. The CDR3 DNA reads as TGTGCCAGCATCGGGACAGGGCTTTCCGCTGAAGCTTTCTTT.

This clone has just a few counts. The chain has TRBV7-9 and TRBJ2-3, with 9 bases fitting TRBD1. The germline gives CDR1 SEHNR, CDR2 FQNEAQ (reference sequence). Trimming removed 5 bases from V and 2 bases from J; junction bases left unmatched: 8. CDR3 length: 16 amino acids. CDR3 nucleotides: TGTGCCAGCAGCCCAACAGGGGGCGATTTCACAGATACGCAGTATTTT. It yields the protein CASSPTGGDFTDTQYF.

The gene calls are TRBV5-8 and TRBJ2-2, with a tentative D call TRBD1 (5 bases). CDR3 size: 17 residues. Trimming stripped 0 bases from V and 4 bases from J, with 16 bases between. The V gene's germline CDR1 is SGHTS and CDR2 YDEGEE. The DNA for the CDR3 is TGTGCCAGCAGCTTGGAAATTTCGACAGTTCGCACCGGGGAGCTGTTTTTT. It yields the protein CASSLEISTVRTGELFF.

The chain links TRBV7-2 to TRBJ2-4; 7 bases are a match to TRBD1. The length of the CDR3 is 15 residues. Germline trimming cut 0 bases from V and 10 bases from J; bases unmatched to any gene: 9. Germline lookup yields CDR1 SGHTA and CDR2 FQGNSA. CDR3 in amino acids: CASSLAPPPQGIQYF. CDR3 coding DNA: TGTGCCAGCAGCTTAGCCCCTCCCCCACAGGGGATTCAGTACTTC. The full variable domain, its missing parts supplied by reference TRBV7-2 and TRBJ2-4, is GAGVSQSPSNKVTEKGKDVELRCDPISGHTALYWYRQSLGQGLEFLIYFQGNSAPDKSGLPSDRFSAERTGGSVSTLTIQRTQQEDSAVYLCASSLAPPPQGIQYFGAGTRLSVL.

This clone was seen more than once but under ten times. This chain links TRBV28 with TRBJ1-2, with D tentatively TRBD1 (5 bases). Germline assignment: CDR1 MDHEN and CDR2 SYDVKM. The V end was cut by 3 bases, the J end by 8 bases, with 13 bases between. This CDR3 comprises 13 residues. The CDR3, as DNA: TGTGCCAGCAGTTTTTCGCCAGGGTTAGGCTACACCTTC. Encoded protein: CASSFSPGLGYTF.

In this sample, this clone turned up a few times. The CDR3 region has the DNA TGTGCCAGCACCACTTGGATGTCTGGCAGGGCGAACACAGATACGCAGTATTTT. As protein: CASTTWMSGRANTDTQYF. The chain couples TRBV7-9 to TRBJ2-3, with D possibly being TRBD1 (5 bases). This CDR3 is built from 18 residues. The V end lost 7 bases, the J end lost 2 bases, and 25 bases lay between the germline ends. Germline CDR1 SEHNR, CDR2 FQNEAQ (reference sequence). The full variable domain, with the rest looked up from reference TRBV7-9 and TRBJ2-3, is DTGVSQNPRHKITKRGQNVTFRCDPISEHNRLYWYRQTLGQGPEFLTYFQNEAQLEKSRLLSDRFSAERPKGSFSTLEIQRTEQGDSAMYLCASTTWMSGRANTDTQYFGPGTRLTVL.

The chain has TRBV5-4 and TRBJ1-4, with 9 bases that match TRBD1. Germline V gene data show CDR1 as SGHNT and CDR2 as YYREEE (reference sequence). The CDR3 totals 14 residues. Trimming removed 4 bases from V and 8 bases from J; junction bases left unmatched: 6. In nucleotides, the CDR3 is TGTGCCAGCAGCCTACAGGGGGCGGAAGAAAAACTGTTTTTT. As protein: CASSLQGAEEKLFF.

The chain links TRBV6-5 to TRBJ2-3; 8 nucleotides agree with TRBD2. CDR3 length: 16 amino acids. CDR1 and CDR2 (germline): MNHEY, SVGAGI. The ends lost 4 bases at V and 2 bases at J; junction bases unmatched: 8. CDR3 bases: TGTGCCAGCAGTTTTCGGGGGGGCTACACCACAGATACGCAGTATTTT. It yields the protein CASSFRGGYTTDTQYF.

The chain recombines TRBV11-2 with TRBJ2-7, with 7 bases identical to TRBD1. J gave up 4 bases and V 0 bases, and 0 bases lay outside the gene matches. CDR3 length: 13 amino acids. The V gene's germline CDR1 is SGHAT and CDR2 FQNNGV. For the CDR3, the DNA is TGTGCCAGCAGCTTAGACAGGGGGTACGAGCAGTACTTC. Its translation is CASSLDRGYEQYF. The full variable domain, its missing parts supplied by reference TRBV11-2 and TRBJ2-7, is EAGVAQSPRYKIIEKRQSVAFWCNPISGHATLYWYQQILGQGPKLLIQFQNNGVVDDSQLPKDRFSAERLKGVDSTLKIQPAKLEDSAVYLCASSLDRGYEQYFGPGTRLTVT.

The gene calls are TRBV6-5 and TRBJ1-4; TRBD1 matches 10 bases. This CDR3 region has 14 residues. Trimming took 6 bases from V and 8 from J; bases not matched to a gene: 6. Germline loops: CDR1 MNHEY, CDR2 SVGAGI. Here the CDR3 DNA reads TGTGCCAGCAGAGCCGGGACAGGGGACGAAAAACTGTTTTTT. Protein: CASRAGTGDEKLFF.

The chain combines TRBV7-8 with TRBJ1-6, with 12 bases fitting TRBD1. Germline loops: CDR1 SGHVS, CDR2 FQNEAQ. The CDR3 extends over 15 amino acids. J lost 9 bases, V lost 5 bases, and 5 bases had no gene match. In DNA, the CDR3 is TGTGCCAGCAGCCACCGGGACAGGGGGCTTTCACCCCTCCACTTT. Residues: CASSHRDRGLSPLHF.

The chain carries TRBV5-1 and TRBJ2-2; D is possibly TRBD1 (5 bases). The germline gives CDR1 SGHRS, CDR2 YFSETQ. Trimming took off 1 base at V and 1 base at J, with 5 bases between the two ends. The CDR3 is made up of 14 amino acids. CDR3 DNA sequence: TGCGCCAGCAGCTTGCAGGGGAACACCGGGGAGCTGTTTTTT. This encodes CASSLQGNTGELFF.

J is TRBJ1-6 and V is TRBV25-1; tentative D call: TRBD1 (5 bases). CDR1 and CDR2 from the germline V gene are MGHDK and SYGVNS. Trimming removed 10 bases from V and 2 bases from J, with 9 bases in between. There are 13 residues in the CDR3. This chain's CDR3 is CATSGTYNSPLHF. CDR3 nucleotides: TGTGCCACCTCAGGGACCTATAATTCACCCCTCCACTTT.

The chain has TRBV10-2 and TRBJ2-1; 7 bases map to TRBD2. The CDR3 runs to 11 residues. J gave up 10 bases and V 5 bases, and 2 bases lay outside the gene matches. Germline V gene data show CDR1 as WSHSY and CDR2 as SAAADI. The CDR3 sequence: CASSLAAEQFF. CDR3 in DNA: TGCGCCAGCAGTCTAGCGGCAGAGCAGTTCTTC.